Following are 25 T cell receptor beta chains from one sample sequenced in a study of shared clonotypes between healthy human individuals. TCRdb's copy holds only in-frame clones and misses some; the assay was immunoSEQ multiplex PCR. The data contain more than 400,000 clones, 78% of them singletons. Sequencing was done on a sample of PBMCs. The receptors here all came from a middle-aged woman in good health. Some clones in this sample may be carry-over from other donors' samples.

The rearrangement uses TRBV5-6 and TRBJ2-3, with D possibly being TRBD1 or TRBD2 (6 bases each). CDR3 size: 18 residues. Germline assignment: CDR1 SGHDT and CDR2 YYEEEE. V lost 4 bases and J lost 2, with 23 bases in between. The CDR3 nucleotides read TGTGCCAGCAGCACGCCGGGGGCGGTGAGCAGGGCCACAGATACGCAGTATTTT. It translates to CASSTPGAVSRATDTQYF.

The J gene is TRBJ1-1, the V gene TRBV28; TRBD1 matches 9 bases. This CDR3 contains 13 residues. V lost 8 bases to trimming and J lost 3 bases; unmatched junction nucleotides: 4. The germline CDR1 and CDR2 sequences are MDHEN and SYDVKM. The CDR3: CASRGQGYTEAFF. DNA for the CDR3: TGTGCCAGCCGTGGACAGGGGTACACTGAAGCTTTCTTT.

The chain is built from TRBV5-4 and TRBJ2-2; D gene ambiguous. V lost 0 bases to trimming and J lost 5 bases, with 5 bases between them. CDR1 is SGHNT and CDR2 is YYREEE in the germline V gene (reference sequence). This CDR3 contains 13 residues. CDR3 nucleotide sequence: TGTGCCAGCAGCTTGGAGAAAACCGGGGAGCTGTTTTTT. The encoded protein is CASSLEKTGELFF.

The CDR3 region is CASSLGSFYNEQFF. The CDR3 region has the DNA TGCGCCAGCAGCTTGGGGAGTTTCTACAATGAGCAGTTCTTC. J is TRBJ2-1 and V is TRBV5-1; D remains unclear. CDR3 size: 14 residues. Trimming stripped 0 bases from V and 3 bases from J, with 7 bases between. Germline V gives CDR1 SGHRS, CDR2 YFSETQ.

The chain combines TRBV18 with TRBJ2-1; 8 nucleotides match TRBD1. The CDR3 is 15 residues long. J was trimmed by 7 bases and V by 3 bases; bases with no gene match: 8. CDR1 KGHSH and CDR2 LQKENI come from the germline V gene. CDR3 coding DNA: TGTGCCAGCTCACCGCCCGGGACAGGACGGAATGAGCAGTTCTTC. Translation gives CASSPPGTGRNEQFF.

The genes are TRBV5-4 and TRBJ2-2; D might be TRBD1 or TRBD2, each matching 6 bases. The CDR3 has 13 residues. V lost 3 bases and J lost 11, with 14 bases in between. Germline V gives CDR1 SGHNT, CDR2 YYREEE (reference sequence). The DNA for the CDR3 is TGTGCCAGCAGCTCGAGGGGGGCTGAAGAGCTGTTTTTT. As protein: CASSSRGAEELFF.

V usage is TRBV5-1 and J usage is TRBJ2-3; the match to TRBD1 covers 8 bases. Germline loops: CDR1 SGHRS, CDR2 YFSETQ. The CDR3 is made up of 16 amino acids. The ends lost 4 bases at V and 0 bases at J; junction bases unmatched: 7. The CDR3 protein is CASSPGQEISTDTQYF. For the CDR3, the DNA is TGCGCCAGCAGCCCGGGACAGGAGATTAGCACAGATACGCAGTATTTT.

The chain is built from TRBV6-5 and TRBJ1-1, with 7 bases aligning to TRBD1. V trimming: 6 bases; J trimming: 3 bases; junction bases outside the gene matches: 7. The CDR3 has 14 amino acids. Germline V gene lookup returns CDR1 MNHEY and CDR2 SVGAGI. This CDR3 is CASRPDREYTEAFF. In DNA, the CDR3 is TGTGCCAGCAGACCAGACAGGGAGTACACTGAAGCTTTCTTT.

V is TRBV5-1 and J is TRBJ2-7; TRBD1 agrees at 9 bases. The CDR3 contains 14 residues. Trimming took 2 bases from V and 7 from J; bases not matched to a gene: 7. CDR1 SGHRS and CDR2 YFSETQ come from the germline V gene. In DNA form, the CDR3 reads TGCGCCAGCAGCTTCAAGGACAGGGGATATGAGCAGTACTTC. Protein: CASSFKDRGYEQYF.

This clone was found a few times. This chain uses TRBV19 with TRBJ2-3, with 10 nucleotides matching TRBD2. Germline values: CDR1 LNHDA, CDR2 SQIVND (reference sequence). This CDR3 has 17 amino acids. Trimming at V came to 4 bases and at J to 2 bases, leaving 9 bases not matched to a gene. The DNA for the CDR3 is TGTGCCAGTAGTAAAGCGGGAGGGCCCAAGAACACAGATACGCAGTATTTT. Translation: CASSKAGGPKNTDTQYF.

This rearrangement joins TRBV27 to TRBJ2-1; 10 bases fit TRBD2. Trimming removed 4 bases from V and 8 bases from J; junction bases left unmatched: 8. The CDR3 runs to 15 residues. Per germline, CDR1 MNHEY and CDR2 SMNVEV (reference sequence). For the CDR3, the DNA is TGTGCCAGCAGTTCACGGGCTAGCGGGAGTTATGAGCAGTTCTTC. Amino acid sequence: CASSSRASGSYEQFF.

The rearrangement links TRBV5-1 to TRBJ2-6, with unresolved D. The CDR3 spans 15 residues. V lost 7 bases, J lost 0 bases, and 11 bases lay in between. Germline CDR1 is SGHRS and CDR2 is YFSETQ. CDR3 bases: TGCGCCAGCCAGGTAGGAGACTCTGGGGCCAACGTCCTGACTTTC. Its translation is CASQVGDSGANVLTF.

This clone was seen only once. This chain links TRBV9 with TRBJ2-2, with 8 bases matching TRBD2. J lost 4 bases, V lost 6 bases, and 5 bases had no gene match. CDR1 SGDLS and CDR2 YYNGEE come from the germline V gene. This CDR3 contains 14 residues. The CDR3, as DNA: TGTGCCAGCACACGGGAGGGCATCACCGGGGAGCTGTTTTTT. Residues: CASTREGITGELFF.

This clone was picked up one time. This chain connects TRBV5-4 to TRBJ2-2; 9 nucleotides agree with TRBD2. CDR1 and CDR2 (germline): SGHNT, YYREEE (reference sequence). The V segment lost 0 bases and the J segment 5 bases; nucleotides outside the gene matches: 2. The CDR3 spans 15 residues. CDR3 in DNA: TGTGCCAGCAGCTTGGATCTAGCGGGGACCGGGGAGCTGTTTTTT. This translates into CASSLDLAGTGELFF.

This clone was seen a few times. The chain employs TRBV19 and TRBJ2-1; D may be TRBD1 (6 bases). This CDR3 comprises 17 residues. Germline V gene data show CDR1 as LNHDA and CDR2 as SQIVND (reference sequence). The V end was cut by 5 bases, the J end by 2 bases, with 19 bases between. This CDR3 is CASSSTDPRGTYNEQFF. The CDR3 DNA follows: TGTGCCAGTAGTTCGACCGACCCCAGGGGAACCTACAATGAGCAGTTCTTC.

In this sample, this clone turned up once. The V call is TRBV14, the J call TRBJ2-3; 12 nucleotides line up with TRBD2. The V segment lost 2 bases and the J segment 3 bases; nucleotides outside the gene matches: 3. The CDR3 loop spans 16 amino acids. The germline gives CDR1 SGHDN, CDR2 FVKESK. The CDR3 DNA reads TGTGCCAGCAGCCAAACTAGCGGGAGGAATACAGATACGCAGTATTTT. It codes for CASSQTSGRNTDTQYF.

J is TRBJ2-1 and V is TRBV5-1; TRBD1 aligns across 8 bases. This CDR3 region has 14 residues. The germline CDR1 and CDR2 sequences are SGHRS and YFSETQ. Unmatched junction bases numbered 2, after V lost 0 bases and J lost 6 bases. CDR3 sequence reads: CASSLGTGGNEQFF. The CDR3, as DNA: TGCGCCAGCAGCTTGGGTACAGGGGGCAATGAGCAGTTCTTC.

The chain combines TRBV5-1 with TRBJ2-3; no firm D call. The germline V gene has CDR1 SGHRS and CDR2 YFSETQ. The CDR3 has 11 residues. Trimming shortened V by 6 bases and J by 3 bases, and 5 bases separated the two germline ends. CDR3: CASKATDTQYF. CDR3 nucleotides: TGCGCCAGCAAGGCGACAGATACGCAGTATTTT.

V usage is TRBV4-2 and J usage is TRBJ2-1; maybe TRBD1 (6 bases). Germline loops: CDR1 LGHNA, CDR2 YNFKEQ. Trimming pared 0 bases from V and 2 bases from J, leaving 11 bases between. CDR3 size: 16 residues. As DNA, the CDR3 is TGTGCCAGCAGCCAAGAGATGGACAGAGCCTACAATGAGCAGTTCTTC. Translating gives CASSQEMDRAYNEQFF.

V gene TRBV2 combines with J gene TRBJ2-2, with 11 bases aligning to TRBD1. Germline-derived CDR1 and CDR2 are SNHLY and FYNNEI. The CDR3 has 15 residues. V lost 7 bases and J lost 7; bases outside the gene matches: 8. For the CDR3, the DNA is TGTGCCAGCATAAAGGACAGGGGGCAAGGCGGGGAGCTGTTTTTT. As protein: CASIKDRGQGGELFF.

The genes are TRBV10-3 and TRBJ1-5; possible D gene TRBD1, 6 bases. The CDR3 contains 12 residues. Trimming removed 6 bases at V and 4 bases at J, with 7 bases between. Germline V gives CDR1 ENHRY, CDR2 SYGVKD. The CDR3 here is CAIRDSNQPQHF. CDR3 nucleotide sequence: TGTGCCATCAGGGACAGTAATCAGCCCCAGCATTTT.

The count of this clone is one. In nucleotides, the CDR3 is TGTGCCACCAGCAGGACTAGAATACAGGAGACCCAGTACTTC. This translates into CATSRTRIQETQYF. This sequence joins TRBV15 and TRBJ2-5, with D perhaps TRBD2 (6 bases). Germline V gene sequence: CDR1 LNHNV, CDR2 YYDKDF (reference sequence). V lost 3 bases, J lost 5 bases, and 13 bases lay in between. The CDR3 spans 14 residues.

The rearrangement uses TRBV27 and TRBJ1-2; unclear D gene. Germline CDR1 MNHEY, CDR2 SMNVEV (reference sequence). The germline V and J ends were trimmed by 4 bases and 7 bases, with 13 bases remaining between them. The CDR3 sequence is 13 residues long. Here the CDR3 DNA reads TGTGCCAGCAGTTCCACACAAGTAGGTGGCTACACCTTC. This gives the protein CASSSTQVGGYTF.

The chain is built from TRBV7-8 and TRBJ2-5; D possibly uses TRBD1 or TRBD2 (5 bases each). Germline V lookup: CDR1 SGHVS, CDR2 FQNEAQ. V was cut by 3 bases and J by 2 bases, with 10 bases left in between. The CDR3 is made up of 14 amino acids. The CDR3 DNA sequence: TGTGCCAGCAGCTTCTGGGGGTTTCAAGAGACCCAGTACTTC. Amino acid sequence: CASSFWGFQETQYF. The whole variable domain, filled in from reference TRBV7-8 and TRBJ2-5, reads GAGVSQSPRYKVAKRGQDVALRCDPISGHVSLFWYQQALGQGPEFLTYFQNEAQLDKSGLPSDRFFAERPEGSVSTLKIQRTQQEDSAVYLCASSFWGFQETQYFGPGTRLLVL.

As to this clone: Other DNA sequences within the sample encode an identical CDR3. V and J are TRBV9 and TRBJ2-3; D is uncertain. The ends were cut back, 2 bases at V and 1 base at J, with 5 bases in the middle. This CDR3 is 13 amino acids long. The germline V gene encodes CDR1 SGDLS and CDR2 YYNGEE. The CDR3 nucleotides are TGTGCCAGCAGCGTCAGCGGCACAGATACGCAGTATTTT. It codes for CASSVSGTDTQYF.